Following are 25 T cell receptor beta chains from one sample sequenced in a study of regulatory T cells in long-lasting Graves disease. Indicated time point: persistent/refractory GD, antithyroid drugs over 5 years with positive TRAb. RNA extracted from PBMCs served as the sequencing template. For TCR beta, libraries came from iRepertoire HTBI primers and Arm-PCR of CDR3 regions. Each CDR3 protein gets one entry after TCRdb re-called the multiplex PCR reads with MiXCR. Among 700,000 or so distinct CDR3 sequences listed, about 32% were seen once. The sample was peripheral blood mononuclear cells (PBMCs), taken when the disease was refractory, from a patient treated with antithyroid drugs. The origin of the receptors is a female donor with Graves disease.

The chain recombines TRBV3-1 with TRBJ2-7; TRBD2 aligns across 12 bases. The trim removed 1 base at V and 0 bases at J, leaving 1 base unmatched. Germline lookup yields CDR1 LGHDT and CDR2 YNNKEL (reference sequence). This CDR3 has 16 amino acids. DNA of the CDR3: TGTGCCAGCAGCCAAGGGACTAGCGGGGCCTCCTACGAGCAGTACTTC. Protein product: CASSQGTSGASYEQYF.

Many counts were recorded for this clonotype. The genes are TRBV6-2 or TRBV6-3 and TRBJ1-5; tentatively, D is TRBD1 (5 bases). Germline lookup yields CDR1 MNHEY and CDR2 SVGEGT. Trimming stripped 2 bases from V and 5 bases from J, with 13 bases between. This CDR3 is built from 15 residues. The CDR3 bases are TGTGCCAGCAGTTACATTGGCAGGGAACATCAGCCCCAGCATTTT. Translation gives CASSYIGREHQPQHF.

The V and J genes are TRBV5-1 and TRBJ2-5; 13 bases are a match to TRBD2. With 5 bases clipped from V and 3 bases from J, the junction kept 1 base outside the gene matches. The CDR3 is 14 amino acids. CDR1 and CDR2 from the germline V gene are SGHRS and YFSETQ. The CDR3, as DNA: TGCGCCAGCAGAGGGACTAGCGGGAAAGAGACCCAGTACTTC. It encodes CASRGTSGKETQYF. The full variable domain, with the rest looked up from reference TRBV5-1 and TRBJ2-5, is KAGVTQTPRYLIKTRGQQVTLSCSPISGHRSVSWYQQTPGQGLQFLFEYFSETQRNKGNFPGRFSGRQFSNSRSEMNVSTLELGDSALYLCASRGTSGKETQYFGPGTRLLVL.

The chain has TRBV4-1 and TRBJ2-7; D is tentatively TRBD1 or TRBD2 (6 bases each). CDR3 length: 15 residues. Germline-derived CDR1 and CDR2 are MGHRA and YSYEKL. V was pared by 0 bases and J by 3 bases, with 12 bases between. CDR3 protein: CASSQDRGLGYEQYF. CDR3 DNA: TGCGCCAGCAGCCAAGATCGGGGGCTAGGCTACGAGCAGTACTTC.

The chain couples TRBV11-2 to TRBJ1-3; unclear D gene. Germline V gene data show CDR1 as SGHAT and CDR2 as FQNNGV. V was shortened by 0 bases and J by 2 bases, with 8 bases between the two germline ends. The CDR3 extends over 15 amino acids. CDR3 nucleotides: TGTGCCAGCAGCTTAGATCGCCAGGCTGGAAACACCATATATTTT. Translated: CASSLDRQAGNTIYF. Full variable domain (remainder filled in from reference TRBV11-2 and TRBJ1-3): EAGVAQSPRYKIIEKRQSVAFWCNPISGHATLYWYQQILGQGPKLLIQFQNNGVVDDSQLPKDRFSAERLKGVDSTLKIQPAKLEDSAVYLCASSLDRQAGNTIYFGEGSWLTVV.

This clonotype was picked up many times. The chain joins TRBV10-3 to TRBJ2-7; 13 bases agree with TRBD2. This CDR3 contains 16 residues. Losses at the gene ends were 0 bases for V and 5 bases for J; bases not matched to a gene: 4. CDR1 and CDR2 from the germline V gene are ENHRY and SYGVKD. CDR3 nucleotides: TGTGCCATCAGTGAGTCTAGGACTAGCGGGAGTGACGAGCAGTACTTC. Translation: CAISESRTSGSDEQYF.

The rearrangement uses TRBV5-1 and TRBJ1-4; TRBD1 is a possible D gene (5 bases). The germline V and J ends were trimmed by 3 bases and 4 bases, with 13 bases remaining between them. The CDR3 spans 15 residues. Germline V gene sequence: CDR1 SGHRS, CDR2 YFSETQ. CDR3 region: CASSSGTALNEKLFF. The DNA of the CDR3 is TGCGCCAGCAGCTCGGGGACGGCGCTTAATGAAAAACTGTTTTTT.

In its sample, this clonotype was seen many times. The V and J genes are TRBV6-5 and TRBJ1-1; 11 bases agree with TRBD1. The trim removed 2 bases at V and 3 bases at J, leaving 5 bases unmatched. This CDR3 comprises 16 residues. The V gene's germline CDR1 is MNHEY and CDR2 SVGAGI. Here the CDR3 DNA reads TGTGCCAGCAGTTACCGTGGACAGGGGGCGGACACTGAAGCTTTCTTT. It yields the protein CASSYRGQGADTEAFF.

This clonotype came up a few times. This chain joins TRBV20-1 and TRBJ2-5; a weak D match, TRBD2 (6 bases). The germline CDR1 and CDR2 sequences are DFQATT and SNEGSKA (reference sequence). This CDR3 region has 14 residues. The V end lost 5 bases, the J end lost 5 bases, and 18 bases lay between the germline ends. The CDR3 region has the DNA TGCAGTGCTCCGGCTCCCGGCGGGATGGAGACCCAGTACTTC. It encodes CSAPAPGGMETQYF.

V and J are TRBV27 and TRBJ2-7; D remains unclear. CDR1 and CDR2 (germline): MNHEY, SMNVEV (reference sequence). The CDR3 extends over 13 amino acids. Trimming cost V 6 bases and J 0 bases, with 9 bases left between them. The CDR3 sequence is CASSFTVSYEQYF. Written as DNA, the CDR3 is TGTGCCAGCAGCTTTACCGTCTCCTACGAGCAGTACTTC.

This clonotype occurred once. V and J are TRBV5-1 and TRBJ2-2; 9 nucleotides match TRBD1. The CDR3 is 15 residues long. Trimming took 6 bases from V and 5 from J; bases not matched to a gene: 8. Germline lookup yields CDR1 SGHRS and CDR2 YFSETQ. The CDR3 spells CASNLGQGSTGELFF. As DNA, the CDR3 is TGCGCCAGCAACCTCGGACAGGGGAGTACCGGGGAGCTGTTTTTT. Full variable domain (outside the CDR3, taken from reference TRBV5-1 and TRBJ2-2): KAGVTQTPRYLIKTRGQQVTLSCSPISGHRSVSWYQQTPGQGLQFLFEYFSETQRNKGNFPGRFSGRQFSNSRSEMNVSTLELGDSALYLCASNLGQGSTGELFFGEGSRLTVL.

This clonotype was counted only a few times. The V call is TRBV6-1, the J call TRBJ2-7, with 8 bases fitting TRBD2. This CDR3 has 13 amino acids. With V trimmed by 4 bases and J by 3 bases, 2 bases remained unmatched. The V gene's germline CDR1 is MNHNS and CDR2 SASEGT. CDR3 amino acids: CASSGSGVYEQYF. The CDR3 nucleotides read TGTGCCAGCAGTGGTAGCGGGGTCTACGAGCAGTACTTC.

This rearrangement joins TRBV7-8 to TRBJ1-1; D gene ambiguous. Trimming took 5 bases from V and 4 from J, leaving 14 bases between them. Germline CDR1 and CDR2: SGHVS and FQNEAQ. CDR3 length: 14 residues. CDR3 nucleotide sequence: TGTGCCAGCAGCGAAGGGAACAGCGGCACTGAAGCTTTCTTT. This translates into CASSEGNSGTEAFF.

This clonotype was seen many times. The genes are TRBV6-9 and TRBJ2-5; 10 nucleotides agree with TRBD1. Germline-derived CDR1 and CDR2 are MNHGY and SVAAGI. Trimming cost V 3 bases and J 0 bases; bases outside gene matches: 7. This CDR3 region has 17 residues. The DNA for the CDR3 is TGTGCCAGCAGTTACATTTGGACAGGGGGGGACCAAGAGACCCAGTACTTC. Protein product: CASSYIWTGGDQETQYF.

The V call is TRBV27, the J call TRBJ2-5; D gene ambiguous. Trimming pared 6 bases from V and 5 bases from J, leaving 13 bases between. The germline gives CDR1 MNHEY, CDR2 SMNVEV (reference sequence). The CDR3 has 13 amino acids. The CDR3 DNA reads as TGTGCCAGCAGCCAAACATATCGGGAGACCCAGTACTTC. Translated, it gives CASSQTYRETQYF.

This clonotype showed up just a few times. V gene TRBV5-1 combines with J gene TRBJ1-1; 10 bases agree with TRBD1. The CDR3 sequence is 14 residues long. J gave up 3 bases and V 6 bases, and 5 bases lay outside the gene matches. CDR1 and CDR2 from the germline V gene are SGHRS and YFSETQ. DNA of the CDR3: TGCGCCAGCACCAGACAGGGGGCGGACACTGAAGCTTTCTTT. This sequence encodes CASTRQGADTEAFF. Looking up the rest from reference TRBV5-1 and TRBJ1-1 gives the full variable domain: KAGVTQTPRYLIKTRGQQVTLSCSPISGHRSVSWYQQTPGQGLQFLFEYFSETQRNKGNFPGRFSGRQFSNSRSEMNVSTLELGDSALYLCASTRQGADTEAFFGQGTRLTVV.

V gene TRBV20-1 combines with J gene TRBJ2-7; TRBD2 matches 8 bases. The CDR3 totals 15 residues. The trim removed 1 base at V and 2 bases at J, leaving 7 bases unmatched. Germline assignment: CDR1 DFQATT and CDR2 SNEGSKA (reference sequence). The CDR3, as DNA: TGCAGTGCTAGAGCAAGCGGGAGCCTCACCTACGAGCAGTACTTC. It yields the protein CSARASGSLTYEQYF.

In its sample, this clonotype was seen a few times. The gene calls are TRBV20-1 and TRBJ2-5; 7 bases map to TRBD2. CDR1 and CDR2 from the germline V gene are DFQATT and SNEGSKA (reference sequence). The trim removed 5 bases at V and 3 bases at J, leaving 6 bases unmatched. The CDR3 loop spans 13 amino acids. The CDR3, as DNA: TGCAGTGCTTACCCTAGCGGAAAAGAGACCCAGTACTTC. Translating gives CSAYPSGKETQYF.

This clonotype has more than one count but fewer than ten. The V call is TRBV28, the J call TRBJ1-3; a possible D gene is TRBD1 (5 bases). The CDR3 runs to 16 residues. CDR1 is MDHEN, CDR2 SYDVKM, per germline. V was shortened by 6 bases and J by 0 bases, with 15 bases between the two germline ends. The CDR3 nucleotides are TGTGCCAGCAGCCCACTGACAGACTACTCTGGAAACACCATATATTTT. This sequence encodes CASSPLTDYSGNTIYF.

DNA of the CDR3: TGCAGCGTGACCCGCAGGGCGTCCGGGGAGCAGTACTTC. Translated: CSVTRRASGEQYF. The rearrangement links TRBV29-1 to TRBJ2-7, with D possibly TRBD1 on 5 matching bases. Trimming stripped 6 bases from V and 7 bases from J, with 19 bases between. The CDR3 consists of 13 residues. Germline CDR1 and CDR2: SQVTM and ANQGSEA.

The table lists this clonotype with a few counts. The rearrangement links TRBV5-1 to TRBJ1-2; D is possibly TRBD1 (5 bases). Germline CDR1 SGHRS, CDR2 YFSETQ. The CDR3 length is 15 residues. V was cut by 4 bases and J by 4 bases, with 17 bases left in between. The CDR3 DNA is TGCGCCAGCAGCAAGGGGCAGAGTAGTTCCTATGGCTACACCTTC. Residues: CASSKGQSSSYGYTF.

Details on this clonotype: A much larger clone is a single base away; this may be a read error. This chain uses TRBV2 with TRBJ1-1, with D unclear. Germline values: CDR1 SNHLY, CDR2 FYNNEI. The length of the CDR3 is 14 residues. Trimming shortened V by 8 bases and J by 1 base, and 14 bases separated the two germline ends. The CDR3 DNA reads TGTGCCAGCGGAACCGGACGGGAGAACACTGAAGCTTTCTTT. Translating gives CASGTGRENTEAFF.

The chain carries TRBV7-9 and TRBJ1-4; tentatively, D is TRBD1 (5 bases). V lost 1 base and J lost 7, with 16 bases in between. Germline assignment: CDR1 SEHNR and CDR2 FQNEAQ (reference sequence). This CDR3 region has 16 residues. In DNA, the CDR3 is TGTGCCAGCAGCTTAGGACAGCCCAGTAGGAGTGAAAAACTGTTTTTT. Residues: CASSLGQPSRSEKLFF.

This clonotype was detected ten times or more. The rearrangement joins TRBV12-3 or TRBV12-4 to TRBJ2-5; 7 bases map to TRBD2. CDR3 length: 15 residues. The ends lost 2 bases at V and 5 bases at J; junction bases unmatched: 8. The CDR3 reads CASSLFRKGGETQYF. Here the CDR3 DNA reads TGTGCCAGCAGTTTATTTAGGAAGGGAGGGGAGACCCAGTACTTC.

The chain carries TRBV29-1 and TRBJ1-2, with TRBD1 identical over 12 bases. Trimming took 8 bases from V and 0 from J; bases not matched to a gene: 13. The CDR3 is 17 amino acids. CDR1 is SQVTM, CDR2 ANQGSEA, per germline. The CDR3: CSTEGTGGFKANYGYTF. The CDR3 DNA reads as TGCAGCACTGAGGGGACAGGGGGCTTCAAAGCTAACTATGGCTACACCTTC. Drawing the rest from reference TRBV29-1 and TRBJ1-2, the complete variable domain is SAVISQKPSRDICQRGTSLTIQCQVDSQVTMMFWYRQQPGQSLTLIATANQGSEATYESGFVIDKFPISRPNLTFSTLTVSNMSPEDSSIYLCSTEGTGGFKANYGYTFGSGTRLTVV.